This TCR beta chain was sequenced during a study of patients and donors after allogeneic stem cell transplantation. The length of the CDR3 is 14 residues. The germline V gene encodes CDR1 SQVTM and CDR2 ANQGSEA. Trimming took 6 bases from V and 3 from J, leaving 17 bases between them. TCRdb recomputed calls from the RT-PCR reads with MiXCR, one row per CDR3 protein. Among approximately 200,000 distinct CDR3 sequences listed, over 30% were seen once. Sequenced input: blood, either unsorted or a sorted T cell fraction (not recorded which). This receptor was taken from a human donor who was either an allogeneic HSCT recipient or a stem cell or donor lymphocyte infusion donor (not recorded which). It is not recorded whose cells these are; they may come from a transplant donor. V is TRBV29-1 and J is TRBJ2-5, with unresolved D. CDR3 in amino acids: CSVDSSGEEETQYF. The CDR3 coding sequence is TGCAGCGTAGATTCCAGTGGTGAAGAAGAGACCCAGTACTTC. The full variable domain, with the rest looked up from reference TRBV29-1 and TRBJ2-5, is SAVISQKPSRDICQRGTSLTIQCQVDSQVTMMFWYRQQPGQSLTLIATANQGSEATYESGFVIDKFPISRPNLTFSTLTVSNMSPEDSSIYLCSVDSSGEEETQYFGPGTRLLVL.